The entry below gives a single T cell receptor (beta chain) sequence along with its context. The source of the sample is a study of blood T cell repertoires in COVID-19. Study in general: The United States, Italy and Spain provided the acute and convalescent COVID-19 samples.

Assay used: immunoSEQ multiplex PCR; TCRdb lists only in-frame clones, some missing. Among 100,000 or so clones listed, approximately 87% were seen once. The CDR3 sequence is 15 residues long. The V and J ends lost 3 bases and 3 bases respectively, with 11 bases between them. Germline assignment: CDR1 KGHSH and CDR2 LQKENI. The sequence was collected from a human donor in a cohort sampled during active COVID-19. V is TRBV18 and J is TRBJ2-2, with a possible D match to TRBD1 (5 bases). Source material: peripheral blood. The DNA for the CDR3 is TGTGCCAGCTCACCCTTGGACAAATACACCGGGGAGCTGTTTTTT. The encoded protein is CASSPLDKYTGELFF. The whole variable domain, filled in from reference TRBV18 and TRBJ2-2, reads NAGVMQNPRHLVRRRGQEARLRCSPMKGHSHVYWYRQLPEEGLKFMVYLQKENIIDESGMPKERFSAEFPKEGPSILRIQQVVRGDSAAYFCASSPLDKYTGELFFGEGSRLTVL.